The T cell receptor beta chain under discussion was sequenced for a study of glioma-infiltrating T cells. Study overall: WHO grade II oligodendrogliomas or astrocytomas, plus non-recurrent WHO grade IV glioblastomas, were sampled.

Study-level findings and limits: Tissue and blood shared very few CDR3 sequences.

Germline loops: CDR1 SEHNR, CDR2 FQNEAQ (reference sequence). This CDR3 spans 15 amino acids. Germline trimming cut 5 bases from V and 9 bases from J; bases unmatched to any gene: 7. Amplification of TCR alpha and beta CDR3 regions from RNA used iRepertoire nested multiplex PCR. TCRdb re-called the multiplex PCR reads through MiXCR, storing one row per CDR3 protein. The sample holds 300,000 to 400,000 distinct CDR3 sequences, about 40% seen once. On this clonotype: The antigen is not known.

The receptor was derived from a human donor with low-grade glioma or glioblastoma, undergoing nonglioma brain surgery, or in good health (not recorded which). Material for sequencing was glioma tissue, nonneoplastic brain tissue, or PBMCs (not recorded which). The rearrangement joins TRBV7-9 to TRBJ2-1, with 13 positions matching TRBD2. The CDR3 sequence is CASSHRTSGSSEQFF. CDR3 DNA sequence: TGTGCCAGCAGCCACCGGACTAGCGGGAGCTCTGAGCAGTTCTTC. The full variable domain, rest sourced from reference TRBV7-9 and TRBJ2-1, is DTGVSQNPRHKITKRGQNVTFRCDPISEHNRLYWYRQTLGQGPEFLTYFQNEAQLEKSRLLSDRFSAERPKGSFSTLEIQRTEQGDSAMYLCASSHRTSGSSEQFFGPGTRLTVL.